This is a list of T cell receptor beta chains from one sample in a study of radiotherapy plus CTLA-4 blockade in lung cancer. The protocol was immunoSEQ multiplex PCR, while the TCRdb copy is restricted to in-frame clones and leaves out a portion. The sample yields tens of thousands of clones, around 79% seen once. Sequencing was performed on peripheral blood, taken from a patient treated with radiotherapy plus ipilimumab. The receptors were sampled from a human donor with non-small cell lung cancer that progressed on radiotherapy plus ipilimumab. CDR3s include the opening cysteine and the closing phenylalanine or tryptophan. D genes are given only for firm matches. Not every row has a clone size; where given, it reads once, few, many or a size class.

clone_size j_call d_call v_call cdr3_aa cdr3_nt
once TRBJ2-1 . TRBV7-6 CASSLAAPGNNEQFF TGTGCCAGCAGCTTAGCCGCTCCAGGGAACAATGAGCAGTTCTTC
. TRBJ2-1 . TRBV9 CASSGAPYNEQFF TGTGCCAGCAGCGGGGCTCCGTACAATGAGCAGTTCTTC
. TRBJ2-7 . TRBV28 CASIGQGSEQYF TGTGCCAGCATCGGCCAGGGATCCGAGCAGTACTTC
. TRBJ1-5 . TRBV30 CAWRLGGGVMGQPQHF TGTGCCTGGAGATTGGGTGGAGGGGTGATGGGTCAGCCCCAGCATTTT
. TRBJ1-1 . TRBV5-1 CASSLRAGEGVEAFF TGCGCCAGCAGCTTGAGGGCAGGGGAAGGGGTTGAAGCTTTCTTT
. TRBJ1-5 . TRBV5-1 CASSADGYSNQPQHF TGCGCCAGCAGCGCGGACGGGTATAGCAATCAGCCCCAGCATTTT
. TRBJ2-1 TRBD2 TRBV11-2 CASSSSGGEQFF TGTGCCAGCAGCTCCAGCGGGGGTGAGCAGTTCTTC
. TRBJ2-5 . TRBV18 CASSPAEPQETQYF TGTGCCAGCTCACCAGCAGAGCCCCAAGAGACCCAGTACTTC
. TRBJ2-1 . TRBV29-1 CSGIDLGNEQFF TGCAGCGGCATCGACTTGGGAAATGAGCAGTTCTTC
. TRBJ1-1 . TRBV14 CASSQDGRENTEAFF TGTGCCAGCAGCCAAGATGGGCGGGAGAACACTGAAGCTTTCTTT
. TRBJ2-5 TRBD1 TRBV7-2 CASSLARGQGEETQYF TGTGCCAGCAGCTTAGCCCGGGGACAGGGGGAAGAGACCCAGTACTTC
. TRBJ2-1 . TRBV27 CASSLYPASSYNEQFF TGTGCCAGCAGTTTATACCCCGCAAGCTCCTACAATGAGCAGTTCTTC
. TRBJ1-2 . TRBV2 CASSEGASIYGYTF TGTGCCAGCAGTGAGGGGGCCTCCATCTATGGCTACACCTTC
once TRBJ1-2 . TRBV7-2 CASSHRALYQHGYTF TGTGCCAGCAGTCACAGGGCCTTGTACCAACATGGCTACACCTTC
. TRBJ2-1 TRBD2 TRBV28 CASSFGEREGEYNEQFF TGTGCCAGCAGTTTCGGGGAGCGGGAGGGCGAGTACAATGAGCAGTTCTTC
. TRBJ2-2 . TRBV15 CATSRDGRGGELFF TGTGCCACCAGCAGAGACGGACGGGGCGGGGAGCTGTTTTTT
. TRBJ2-7 . TRBV7-2 CASSYQAGVQQYF TGTGCCAGCAGCTATCAGGCCGGGGTGCAACAGTACTTC
. TRBJ2-7 TRBD1 TRBV5-1 CASSLGDRGYEQYF TGCGCCAGCAGCTTGGGGGACAGGGGATACGAGCAGTACTTC
once TRBJ2-3 TRBD2 TRBV27 CASSYLAGGSTDTQYF TGTGCCAGCAGTTATCTAGCGGGGGGGAGCACAGATACGCAGTATTTT
. TRBJ1-2 . TRBV30 CASQGRVSGGYTF TGTGCCTCGCAGGGCAGGGTATCAGGAGGCTACACCTTC
. TRBJ2-1 TRBD2 TRBV6-4 CASSQGRSGDNNEQFF TGTGCCAGCAGTCAAGGAAGGAGCGGGGATAACAATGAGCAGTTCTTC
few TRBJ2-1 . TRBV9 CASSVYGSPQDEQFF TGTGCCAGCAGCGTATACGGGAGCCCCCAGGATGAGCAGTTCTTC
. TRBJ1-1 . TRBV21-1 CASSKGGQGRTEAFF TGTGCCAGCAGCAAAGGAGGACAGGGTCGGACTGAAGCTTTCTTT
. TRBJ2-7 TRBD1 TRBV11-1 CASSWGAGGGEQYF TGTGCCAGCAGCTGGGGGGCAGGGGGCGGCGAGCAGTACTTC
. TRBJ2-1 . TRBV6-5 CASSSDTYNEQFF TGTGCCAGCAGTTCGGACACGTACAATGAGCAGTTCTTC
. TRBJ1-2 TRBD1 TRBV5-5 CASSPGQGAAYGYTF TGTGCCAGCAGCCCGGGACAGGGGGCTGCCTATGGCTACACCTTC
few TRBJ2-3 TRBD2 TRBV7-8 CASSLRTSGSFTDTQYF TGTGCCAGCAGCTTAAGGACTAGCGGGAGTTTCACAGATACGCAGTATTTT
. TRBJ1-1 . TRBV5-4 CASSPREGWTEAFF TGTGCCAGCAGCCCGAGAGAGGGCTGGACTGAAGCTTTCTTT
once TRBJ2-7 . TRBV15 CATSRGGSSYEQYF TGTGCCACCAGCAGAGGGGGGTCCTCCTACGAGCAGTACTTC
. TRBJ2-1 TRBD2 TRBV7-8 CASSWGGAVYNEQFF TGTGCCAGCAGTTGGGGAGGGGCAGTGTACAATGAGCAGTTCTTC
few TRBJ1-1 . TRBV28 CASSRTDSMNTEAFF TGTGCCAGCAGCCGGACAGATAGCATGAACACTGAAGCTTTCTTT
. TRBJ2-3 . TRBV9 CASSSELDTQYF TGTGCCAGCAGCTCCGAGTTAGATACGCAGTATTTT
few TRBJ1-4 . TRBV4-1 CASSRNSRRGEKLFF TGCGCCAGCAGCCGGAACAGCCGCCGGGGGGAAAAACTGTTTTTT
. TRBJ1-2 . TRBV6-5 CASILTKTSPGYTF TGTGCCAGCATCTTAACGAAGACATCCCCTGGCTACACCTTC
. TRBJ2-3 TRBD2 TRBV2 CASSDPSGRTTDTQYF TGTGCCAGCAGTGATCCCAGCGGGAGGACTACAGATACGCAGTATTTT
. TRBJ2-3 . TRBV5-6 CASSPRGATQYF TGTGCCAGCAGCCCCAGGGGAGCTACGCAGTATTTT
. TRBJ2-5 . TRBV5-5 CASSLETQYF TGTGCCAGCAGCTTGGAGACCCAGTACTTC
. TRBJ1-5 . TRBV28 CASSPTGGYQPQHF TGTGCCAGCAGTCCAACTGGGGGGTATCAGCCCCAGCATTTT
few TRBJ2-7 . TRBV5-6 CASSLGPARDF TGTGCCAGCAGCTTGGGGCCTGCCCGTGATTTC
once TRBJ1-4 . TRBV4-2 CASSQERSGRNEKLFF TGTGCCAGCAGCCAAGAACGATCAGGGAGGAATGAAAAACTGTTTTTT
. TRBJ2-2 . TRBV9 CASSVNTGELFF TGTGCCAGCAGCGTGAACACCGGGGAGCTGTTTTTT
. TRBJ1-3 . TRBV11-3 CASSLGGANSGNTIYF TGTGCCAGCAGCTTAGGAGGAGCCAACTCTGGAAACACCATATATTTT
. TRBJ2-2 . TRBV7-9 CALETRATGELFF TGTGCCCTAGAAACAAGGGCCACCGGGGAGCTGTTTTTT